This record covers a single T cell receptor (beta chain). What it binds is not known. One junction end disagrees with the germline gene, perhaps due to a read error. The data are from a study of cytomegalovirus exposure and HLA in healthy donors. Study conclusions and caveats: It was reported that TCR beta sequences correctly inferred the HLA-A and HLA-B alleles for most subjects. TCR beta chains associated with HLA were, in a later analysis, more clonally expanded than equally common others. It was 150 to 200 TCR beta chains that were listed as cytomegalovirus-associated.

This PCR relied on a set of 60 Vbeta primers and 13 Jbeta primers. Sequencing used immunoSEQ multiplex PCR; TCRdb keeps in-frame clones, though not all of them. The sample includes a few hundred thousand clones, about four fifths seen only once; the top ten take 2.5% to 3%. The CDR3 runs 13 residues. Germline CDR1 reads MDHEN; CDR2 reads SYDVKM. The rearrangement uses TRBV28 and TRBJ2-6, with a weak D call TRBD1 (5 bases). The sequenced material came from PBMCs. The sequence derives from a man under 40 in good health and CMV-seronegative. For the CDR3, the DNA is TGTGCCAGCAGGGGCTCTGGGGCCAGCGTCCTGACTTTC. Amino acid sequence: CASRGSGASVLTF.